These T cell receptor beta chains were read from a single sample in a study of T-cell reconstitution after alpha-beta-depleted transplantation in children. TCRdb reprocessed the PCR reads via MiXCR and lists one record per CDR3 protein. In the table there are about 610,000 distinct CDR3 sequences, about 10% of which are singletons. The sequences come from PBMCs from the stem cell graft donor, collected from the stem cell graft. These receptors all come from a human donor who donated a stem cell graft to a child with acute myeloid leukemia. Both conserved end residues are part of each CDR3. The D gene is left open where the match is weak. Some rows mark clone size as missing; the rest say once, few, many or name a class of expanded clone.

V	D	size	J	CDR3	DNA
TRBV10-3	NA	few	TRBJ1-6	CAISESPNSPLHF	TGTGCCATCAGTGAGTCTCCCAATTCACCCCTCCACTTT
TRBV20-1	NA	many	TRBJ2-3	CSATWRAKALDTQYF	TGCAGTGCTACCTGGAGGGCTAAAGCACTGGATACGCAGTATTTT
TRBV29-1	NA	few	TRBJ2-5	CSVARSEGGETQYF	TGCAGCGTTGCCCGATCAGAGGGAGGAGAGACCCAGTACTTC
TRBV20-1	NA	few	TRBJ2-1	CTSGGRGAYNEQFF	TGCACGTCAGGGGGGAGGGGGGCCTACAATGAGCAGTTCTTC
TRBV7-9	TRBD2	few	TRBJ2-3	CASRRGPAGDTQYF	TGTGCCAGCCGACGGGGACCAGCGGGGGATACGCAGTATTTT
TRBV10-3	TRBD2	many	TRBJ2-1	CAISQAGGGRNEQFF	TGTGCCATCAGCCAAGCGGGAGGAGGTCGGAATGAGCAGTTCTTC
TRBV6-5	NA	many	TRBJ2-7	CASSPGAGRDEQYF	TGTGCCAGCAGCCCTGGGGCGGGAAGGGACGAGCAGTACTTC
TRBV7-2	TRBD1	NA	TRBJ1-6	CASSVRQGADSPLHF	TGTGCCAGCAGCGTTCGACAGGGGGCTGACTCACCCCTCCACTTT
TRBV7-2	TRBD2	NA	TRBJ2-3	CASSSPSGSSDTQYF	TGTGCCAGCAGCTCTCCTAGCGGGAGCTCGGATACGCAGTATTTT
TRBV28	NA	NA	TRBJ1-4	CASSSTGKGTNEKLFF	TGTGCCAGCAGTTCCACAGGGAAAGGAACTAATGAAAAACTGTTTTTT
TRBV7-3	TRBD2	NA	TRBJ2-1	CASSDSGVSGGTYNEQFF	TGTGCCAGCAGCGACAGCGGGGTTAGCGGGGGCACCTACAATGAGCAGTTCTTC
TRBV3-1	NA	NA	TRBJ1-6	CASSQNQGNSPLHF	TGTGCCAGCAGCCAGAATCAGGGAAATTCACCCCTCCACTTT
TRBV24-1	NA	few	TRBJ2-1	CATSEGPSSYNEQFF	TGTGCCACCAGTGAGGGACCGAGCTCCTACAATGAGCAGTTCTTC
TRBV28	TRBD1	few	TRBJ2-3	CASRTGGAANTQYF	TGTGCCAGCCGTACAGGGGGCGCAGCAAATACGCAGTATTTT
TRBV7-2	TRBD2	many	TRBJ2-1	CASSSGTSGRASYNEQFF	TGTGCCAGCAGCTCTGGGACTAGCGGGAGGGCCTCCTACAATGAGCAGTTCTTC
TRBV27	TRBD2	many	TRBJ2-7	CASAERLAGVYKQYF	TGTGCCAGTGCCGAACGGCTAGCGGGAGTTTATAAGCAGTACTTC
TRBV7-8	NA	few	TRBJ2-1	CASSNDLAEQFF	TGTGCCAGCAGCAACGATCTAGCGGAGCAGTTCTTC
TRBV4-2	NA	NA	TRBJ2-7	CASSQGELGEQYF	TGTGCCAGCAGCCAAGGGGAACTGGGGGAGCAGTACTTC
TRBV30	NA	NA	TRBJ1-6	CALRTGNSPLHF	TGTGCCTTGAGGACGGGTAATTCACCCCTCCACTTT
TRBV6-5	TRBD1	many	TRBJ1-1	CASSWGQGGTEAFF	TGTGCCAGCAGTTGGGGACAGGGGGGGACTGAAGCTTTCTTT
TRBV20-1	TRBD2	few	TRBJ2-1	CSARPGTSGSLWNEQFF	TGCAGTGCTAGGCCGGGGACTAGCGGGAGTCTATGGAATGAGCAGTTCTTC
TRBV3-1	TRBD1	many	TRBJ1-2	CASSQDMGTGNYGYTF	TGTGCCAGCAGCCAAGATATGGGGACAGGGAACTATGGCTACACCTTC
TRBV29-1	NA	few	TRBJ2-1	CSVVVRVGKYEQFF	TGCAGCGTTGTCGTCAGGGTTGGGAAGTATGAGCAGTTCTTC
TRBV5-6	TRBD2	many	TRBJ2-7	CASSLGQRGEQYF	TGTGCCAGCAGCTTGGGGCAGCGGGGCGAGCAGTACTTC
TRBV4-3	NA	few	TRBJ2-5	CASSQDGWAEGPKPQETQYF	TGCGCCAGCAGCCAAGATGGGTGGGCCGAGGGACCGAAGCCTCAAGAGACCCAGTACTTC
TRBV5-1	NA	NA	TRBJ1-2	CASSDDWANYGYTF	TGCGCCAGCAGCGACGATTGGGCTAACTATGGCTACACCTTC
TRBV29-1	TRBD1	NA	TRBJ2-7	CSVEDDRALDEQYF	TGCAGCGTTGAAGATGACAGGGCCCTCGACGAGCAGTACTTC
TRBV14	NA	many	TRBJ2-2	CASSGRGTTGELFF	TGTGCCAGCAGCGGCAGGGGCACCACCGGGGAGCTGTTTTTT
TRBV4-3	NA	many	TRBJ2-1	CASSQDFHPTSYNEQFF	TGCGCCAGCAGCCAAGATTTCCACCCGACCTCCTACAATGAGCAGTTCTTC
TRBV4-2	NA	NA	TRBJ2-3	CASSQEIQRADSDTQYF	TGTGCCAGCAGCCAAGAGATACAGCGGGCTGATTCAGATACGCAGTATTTT
TRBV29-1	TRBD2	many	TRBJ2-1	CSVGGAGALFRLEQFF	TGCAGCGTTGGAGGAGCGGGAGCTCTCTTCCGCTTGGAGCAGTTCTTC
TRBV27	NA	many	TRBJ2-1	CASSFRDLAYNEQFF	TGTGCCAGCAGTTTTAGAGACTTAGCGTACAATGAGCAGTTCTTC
TRBV7-2	TRBD2	NA	TRBJ2-7	CASSPGLVPPYEQYF	TGTGCCAGCAGCCCTGGACTAGTACCGCCCTACGAGCAGTACTTC
TRBV28	TRBD1	few	TRBJ2-4	CASRTQGALNIQYF	TGTGCCAGCAGGACACAGGGGGCTCTGAACATTCAGTACTTC
TRBV6-2/TRBV6-3	NA	NA	TRBJ2-6	CASSLEGGSGANVLTF	TGTGCCAGCAGTCTCGAGGGGGGGTCTGGGGCCAACGTCCTGACTTTC
TRBV11-3	TRBD2	NA	TRBJ2-3	CASSSRTSGTTDTQYF	TGTGCCAGCAGTTCCAGGACTAGCGGGACCACAGATACGCAGTATTTT
TRBV12-3/TRBV12-4	NA	NA	TRBJ2-1	CASSFRTNEQFF	TGTGCCAGCAGTTTTCGTACGAATGAGCAGTTCTTC
TRBV24-1	NA	many	TRBJ1-1	CATSGSYTEAFF	TGTGCCACCAGCGGGTCCTACACTGAAGCTTTCTTT
TRBV10-3	TRBD1	NA	TRBJ1-1	CAISTPGQGGTEAFF	TGTGCCATCAGCACTCCGGGACAGGGCGGCACTGAAGCTTTCTTT
TRBV12-3/TRBV12-4	TRBD2	NA	TRBJ2-3	CASSLRLAGMGVTDTQYF	TGTGCCAGCAGTTTGAGGCTAGCGGGAATGGGGGTCACAGATACGCAGTATTTT
TRBV20-1	TRBD2	few	TRBJ2-5	CSAVTSGSSKTQYF	TGCAGTGCTGTCACTAGCGGGAGTTCAAAGACCCAGTACTTC
TRBV5-1	NA	few	TRBJ2-3	CASSPFTGSDTQYF	TGCGCCAGCAGCCCTTTTACAGGGTCAGATACGCAGTATTTT
TRBV20-1	NA	NA	TRBJ1-5	CSARVGAAQPQHF	TGCAGTGCTCGGGTTGGGGCAGCTCAGCCCCAGCATTTT
TRBV7-8	TRBD2	NA	TRBJ2-3	CASSLRTSGRAAGTDTQYF	TGTGCCAGCAGCCTTCGGACTAGCGGGAGGGCCGCGGGCACAGATACGCAGTATTTT
TRBV12-3/TRBV12-4	TRBD1	NA	TRBJ1-5	CASSSSNRGNQPQHF	TGTGCCAGCAGTTCCAGCAACAGGGGGAATCAGCCCCAGCATTTT
TRBV4-2	NA	NA	TRBJ1-4	CASSQDLAGSPTNEKLFF	TGTGCCAGCAGCCAAGATCTCGCAGGCAGCCCAACTAATGAAAAACTGTTTTTT
TRBV3-1	TRBD1	few	TRBJ1-5	CASSQGRAGGGQPQHF	TGTGCCAGCAGCCAAGGTCGGGCAGGGGGCGGGCAGCCCCAGCATTTT
TRBV11-3	NA	NA	TRBJ2-1	CASSSEVASYNEQFF	TGTGCCAGCAGCTCAGAGGTAGCTTCCTACAATGAGCAGTTCTTC
TRBV12-3/TRBV12-4	NA	NA	TRBJ1-6	CASSFRGNNSPLHF	TGTGCCAGCAGTTTTCGAGGGAATAATTCACCCCTCCACTTT
TRBV7-3	NA	many	TRBJ1-2	CASSPRQATSGYTF	TGTGCCAGCAGCCCCCGGCAGGCCACTAGCGGCTACACCTTC
TRBV3-1	TRBD2	few	TRBJ2-2	CASSQDLLAGDTGELFF	TGTGCCAGCAGCCAAGATTTACTAGCGGGAGATACCGGGGAGCTGTTTTTT
TRBV7-2	TRBD1	many	TRBJ2-3	CASSWDRVTDTQYF	TGTGCCAGCAGCTGGGACAGGGTGACAGATACGCAGTATTTT
TRBV11-2	NA	few	TRBJ1-5	CASSLVRVGQGGNQPQHF	TGTGCCAGCAGCTTAGTGAGGGTTGGCCAGGGTGGCAATCAGCCCCAGCATTTT
TRBV7-2	NA	many	TRBJ1-1	CASSKWEGVTTEAFF	TGTGCCAGCAGCAAGTGGGAAGGGGTGACCACTGAAGCTTTCTTT
TRBV27	TRBD1	NA	TRBJ2-7	CASSSRTGGYEQYF	TGTGCCAGCAGTTCGCGGACAGGGGGCTACGAGCAGTACTTC
TRBV18	TRBD1	NA	TRBJ2-1	CASSLDRGAPNEQFF	TGTGCCAGCTCACTTGACAGGGGGGCCCCTAATGAGCAGTTCTTC
TRBV5-1	TRBD1	many	TRBJ2-5	CASSPGTGKETQYF	TGTGCCAGCTCACCCGGGACAGGGAAAGAGACCCAGTACTTC
TRBV6-5	NA	NA	TRBJ1-1	CASRRGRDTEAFF	TGTGCCAGCAGGCGGGGTCGCGACACTGAAGCTTTCTTT
TRBV5-6	TRBD2	once	TRBJ2-1	CASSSVAGSGQFF	TGTGCCAGCAGCTCCGTAGCGGGTTCAGGGCAGTTCTTC
TRBV12-3/TRBV12-4	TRBD1	many	TRBJ1-1	CASRTGQLKAFF	TGTGCCAGCAGGACGGGACAGCTCAAAGCTTTCTTT